What follows are 5 T cell receptor beta chains derived from one specimen sequenced in a study of early T cells in non-severe SARS-CoV-2 infection. Each CDR3 protein gets one entry after TCRdb re-called the 5' RACE reads with MiXCR. The sample has about 80,000 distinct CDR3 sequences, roughly 12% seen once; the top ten hold less than 3%. What was sequenced was whole blood. All receptors come from an adult who was a healthcare worker with PCR-confirmed SARS-CoV-2 infection or an uninfected control (not recorded which).

This clonotype was seen only a few times. The gene calls are TRBV7-8 and TRBJ2-3; maybe TRBD2 (6 bases). The CDR3 runs to 13 residues. Per the germline V gene, CDR1 is SGHVS and CDR2 is FQNEAQ. The V gene lost 1 base and the J gene lost 10 bases, with 12 bases spanning the gap. In DNA, the CDR3 is TGTGCCAGCAGCTTAGATACGGGACTCCCGCAGTATTTT. Protein product: CASSLDTGLPQYF.

This clonotype was found many times. The gene calls are TRBV27 and TRBJ2-3; TRBD2 is a possible D gene (7 bases). The germline CDR1 and CDR2 sequences are MNHEY and SMNVEV (reference sequence). This CDR3 comprises 16 residues. Deletions cut 3 bases from V and 4 bases from J, with 17 bases between. In nucleotides, the CDR3 is TGTGCCAGCAGTTTCTGGACATGGGGGGGCGCAGATACGCAGTATTTT. Protein sequence: CASSFWTWGGADTQYF.

This clonotype came up a few times. This chain links TRBV10-1 with TRBJ2-1, with D uncertain. CDR3 size: 13 residues. The germline V gene encodes CDR1 WNHNN and CDR2 SYGVQD (reference sequence). The V end was cut by 0 bases, the J end by 2 bases, with 2 bases between. Here the CDR3 DNA reads TGCGCCAGCAGTGAGTCGGCCTACAATGAGCAGTTCTTC. Protein sequence: CASSESAYNEQFF.

V usage is TRBV12-3 or TRBV12-4 and J usage is TRBJ2-6; D call uncertain. The V end lost 2 bases, the J end lost 4 bases, and 12 bases lay between the germline ends. This CDR3 region has 16 residues. DNA for the CDR3: TGTGCCAGCAGTTTACACCGCTTATCGGGGGCCAACGTCCTGACTTTC. The encoded protein is CASSLHRLSGANVLTF.

The genes are TRBV7-2 and TRBJ1-2, with 10 bases that match TRBD1. Germline trimming cut 3 bases from V and 4 bases from J; bases unmatched to any gene: 2. The CDR3 is 14 residues long. The germline V gene has CDR1 SGHTA and CDR2 FQGNSA. The CDR3 sequence: CASSLGQGSYGYTF. In DNA, the CDR3 is TGTGCCAGCAGCTTGGGACAGGGGAGCTATGGCTACACCTTC.